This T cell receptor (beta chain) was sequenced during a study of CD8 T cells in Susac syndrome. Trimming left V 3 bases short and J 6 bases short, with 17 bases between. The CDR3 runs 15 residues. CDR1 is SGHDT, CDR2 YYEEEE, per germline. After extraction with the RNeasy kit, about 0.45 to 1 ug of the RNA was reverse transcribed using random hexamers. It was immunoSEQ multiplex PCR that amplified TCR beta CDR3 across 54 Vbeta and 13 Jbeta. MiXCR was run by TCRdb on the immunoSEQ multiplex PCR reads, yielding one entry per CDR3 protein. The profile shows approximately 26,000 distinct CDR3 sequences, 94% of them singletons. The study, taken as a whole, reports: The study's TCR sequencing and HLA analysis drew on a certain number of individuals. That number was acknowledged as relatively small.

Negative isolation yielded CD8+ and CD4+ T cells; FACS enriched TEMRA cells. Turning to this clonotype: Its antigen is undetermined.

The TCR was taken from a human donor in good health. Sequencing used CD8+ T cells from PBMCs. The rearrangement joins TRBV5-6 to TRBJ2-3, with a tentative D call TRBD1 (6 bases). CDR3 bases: TGTGCCAGCAGCTGGGGGCGGCTGAGAGAGGATACGCAGTATTTT. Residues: CASSWGRLREDTQYF.